In its sample, the clone carrying this T cell receptor (beta chain) was seen many times. Its target is not known. The CDR3 has 12 residues. V was clipped by 3 bases and J by 6 bases, with 9 bases between them. From germline, CDR1 is SNHLY and CDR2 FYNNEI. Unsorted libraries were prepared from 2 million PBMCs that had been stored at -80 C. This entry belongs to a study of neurological immune-mediated disorders. Notes on the study in general: TCR-beta repertoires seemed private in all groups, with no expanded CDR3 amino acid sequences shared.

The method for making cDNA was 5'RACE, and it used 10-nucleotide random UMIs. TCRdb re-derived calls from the 5' RACE reads in MiXCR, one entry per CDR3 protein. The table shows around 70,000 distinct CDR3 sequences, with less than 5.5% occurring only once. What was sequenced was PBMCs. The sequence was collected from a woman in her 30s with multiple sclerosis. This chain uses TRBV2 with TRBJ2-7; D gene uncertain. The chain's CDR3 is CASSEPTGEQYF. For the CDR3, the DNA is TGTGCCAGCAGTGAGCCGACCGGCGAGCAGTACTTC.